This T cell receptor beta chain was identified in a study of T cell responses to AZD1222 COVID-19 vaccine. In its sample, this clone was seen once. CDR3 length equals 13 residues. In germline, CDR1 is LNHDA, CDR2 SQIVND (reference sequence). After removal of 6 bases from V and 5 bases from J, the junction contained 1 base not matched to a gene. Generated by immunoSEQ multiplex PCR, the TCRdb table keeps only in-frame clones and is missing some. The table shows 150,000 to 200,000 clones, with 70% to 90% occurring only once. The sequencing here drew on peripheral blood, taken on day 0 of AZD1222 vaccination. The receptor's source is an adult in good health. The V and J genes are TRBV19 and TRBJ2-5; TRBD2 aligns across 12 bases. The CDR3 here is CASRTSGSETQYF. The DNA for the CDR3 is TGTGCCAGTAGGACTAGCGGGAGTGAGACCCAGTACTTC.